A selection of T cell receptor beta chains follows, all from one sample in a study of blood T cells in healthy people across ages. TCRdb used MiXCR to reprocess the 5' RACE reads, holding one entry per CDR3 protein. The sample lists 1 million or so distinct CDR3 sequences; 45% were seen once. The sample taken for sequencing was blood. All receptors derive from a woman aged 55-69 years in good health. Both conserved end residues are part of each CDR3. D genes are given only for firm matches. Clone size, where shown, is once, few, many, or a class for clones that have expanded.

J: TRBJ2-1; D: TRBD2; V: TRBV5-1; size: .; CDR3: CASSHSGGSYNEQFF; DNA: TGCGCCAGCAGCCATAGCGGGGGCTCCTACAATGAGCAGTTCTTC
J: TRBJ2-1; D: TRBD2; V: TRBV3-1; size: .; CDR3: CASSQDLGLGLAGGGNEQFF; DNA: TGTGCCAGCAGCCAAGATCTGGGGCTTGGACTAGCGGGGGGGGGAAATGAGCAGTTCTTC
J: TRBJ2-7; D: .; V: TRBV2; size: once; CDR3: CASSDPSQGRDEQYF; DNA: TGTGCCAGCAGTGACCCTTCACAGGGAAGGGACGAGCAGTACTTC
J: TRBJ2-7; D: .; V: TRBV20-1; size: .; CDR3: CSAPYYNEQYF; DNA: TGCAGTGCCCCCTACTACAATGAGCAGTACTTC
J: TRBJ1-2; D: TRBD1; V: TRBV20-1; size: .; CDR3: CSARDRTSGAGGDPYGYTF; DNA: TGCAGTGCTAGAGATCGCACCAGCGGGGCAGGGGGCGATCCCTATGGCTACACCTTC
J: TRBJ2-3; D: .; V: TRBV20-1; size: few; CDR3: CSASGRDTQYF; DNA: TGCAGTGCTAGCGGGAGAGATACGCAGTATTTT
J: TRBJ2-1; D: .; V: TRBV5-1; size: once; CDR3: CASSLVGHSGNEQFF; DNA: TGCGCCAGCAGCTTGGTGGGACATTCGGGCAATGAGCAGTTCTTC
J: TRBJ2-7; D: .; V: TRBV27; size: once; CDR3: CASSHRRSYDEQYF; DNA: TGTGCCAGCAGCCACCGGAGGAGCTACGACGAGCAGTACTTC
J: TRBJ2-7; D: TRBD1; V: TRBV12-3/TRBV12-4; size: .; CDR3: CASRPTGEPYEQYF; DNA: TGTGCCAGCAGGCCGACAGGGGAGCCCTACGAGCAGTACTTC
J: TRBJ2-1; D: TRBD2; V: TRBV30; size: many; CDR3: CAWRGLAGVNEQFF; DNA: TGTGCCTGGAGGGGACTAGCGGGAGTGAATGAGCAGTTCTTC
J: TRBJ2-5; D: .; V: TRBV2; size: .; CDR3: CASSREGQETQYF; DNA: TGTGCCAGCAGCCGGGAAGGGCAAGAGACCCAGTACTTC
J: TRBJ2-7; D: .; V: TRBV5-1; size: few; CDR3: CASSRGGQNSYEQYF; DNA: TGCGCCAGCAGCCGCGGGGGACAGAACTCCTACGAGCAGTACTTC
J: TRBJ2-4; D: .; V: TRBV4-2; size: few; CDR3: CASSQDLWIFQYF; DNA: TGTGCCAGCAGCCAAGATTTATGGATTTTTCAGTACTTC
J: TRBJ2-7; D: TRBD1; V: TRBV27; size: .; CDR3: CASSPFPPPMARDRGTYEQYF; DNA: TGTGCCAGCAGTCCCTTTCCCCCGCCAATGGCCAGGGACAGGGGTACCTACGAGCAGTACTTC
J: TRBJ2-1; D: TRBD2; V: TRBV5-1; size: .; CDR3: CASSWGGSGSYNEQFF; DNA: TGCGCCAGCAGCTGGGGGGGGAGCGGCTCCTACAATGAGCAGTTCTTC
J: TRBJ2-1; D: .; V: TRBV6-5; size: few; CDR3: CASSLIDLYNEQFF; DNA: TGTGCCAGCAGTCTAATAGACTTGTACAATGAGCAGTTCTTC
J: TRBJ2-5; D: TRBD1; V: TRBV29-1; size: few; CDR3: CSVLTGVETQYF; DNA: TGCAGCGTTCTAACAGGGGTAGAGACCCAGTACTTC
J: TRBJ1-5; D: .; V: TRBV20-1; size: .; CDR3: CSASTSGGTRDEPQHF; DNA: TGCAGTGCTAGTACAAGCGGGGGTACACGAGACGAGCCCCAGCATTTT
J: TRBJ2-1; D: .; V: TRBV14; size: .; CDR3: CASSQDKINEQFF; DNA: TGTGCCAGCAGCCAAGATAAGATCAATGAGCAGTTCTTC
J: TRBJ1-2; D: TRBD1; V: TRBV27; size: few; CDR3: CASSRDRASGYTF; DNA: TGTGCCAGCAGTCGGGACAGGGCATCTGGCTACACCTTC
J: TRBJ2-5; D: TRBD1; V: TRBV6-2/TRBV6-3; size: .; CDR3: CASSYGFGQGETQYF; DNA: TGTGCCAGCAGTTACGGCTTTGGACAGGGCGAGACCCAGTACTTC
J: TRBJ1-5; D: .; V: TRBV11-1; size: .; CDR3: CASRLSRGGSQPQHF; DNA: TGTGCCAGCAGACTTAGCAGAGGGGGGAGTCAGCCCCAGCATTTT
J: TRBJ2-1; D: .; V: TRBV7-9; size: .; CDR3: CASSFIAGTNSDNEQFF; DNA: TGTGCCAGCAGCTTTATTGCAGGGACCAATTCGGACAATGAGCAGTTCTTC
J: TRBJ1-4; D: .; V: TRBV5-1; size: .; CDR3: CASSLGGLATNEKLFF; DNA: TGCGCCAGCAGCTTGGGGGGGCTAGCAACTAATGAAAAACTGTTTTTT
J: TRBJ2-3; D: TRBD2; V: TRBV29-1; size: .; CDR3: CSVGLAASTDTQYF; DNA: TGCAGCGTCGGTCTAGCGGCTAGCACAGATACGCAGTATTTT
J: TRBJ1-2; D: .; V: TRBV7-9; size: .; CDR3: CARLDPPGGYTF; DNA: TGTGCCAGGCTAGACCCACCCGGTGGCTACACCTTC
J: TRBJ2-1; D: TRBD2; V: TRBV2; size: few; CDR3: CAPQAGRNEQFF; DNA: TGTGCCCCCCAAGCGGGAAGGAATGAGCAGTTCTTC
J: TRBJ2-7; D: .; V: TRBV5-1; size: .; CDR3: CASSLAVQGYEQYF; DNA: TGCGCCAGCAGCTTGGCCGTACAGGGCTACGAGCAGTACTTC
J: TRBJ2-7; D: TRBD1; V: TRBV29-1; size: many; CDR3: CSVDGTGSSYEQYF; DNA: TGCAGCGTTGATGGGACAGGGAGCTCCTACGAGCAGTACTTC
J: TRBJ2-5; D: TRBD2; V: TRBV11-2; size: .; CDR3: CANSLLGRGLAGGRETQYF; DNA: TGTGCCAACAGCTTATTGGGCCGGGGACTAGCGGGAGGCCGGGAGACCCAGTACTTC
J: TRBJ2-3; D: .; V: TRBV28; size: .; CDR3: CASSGSGAGTDTQYF; DNA: TGTGCCAGCAGCGGTAGCGGAGCAGGGACAGATACGCAGTATTTT
J: TRBJ2-5; D: .; V: TRBV27; size: .; CDR3: CASSLWGPQETQYF; DNA: TGTGCCAGCAGTTTATGGGGTCCCCAAGAGACCCAGTACTTC
J: TRBJ2-5; D: TRBD2; V: TRBV20-1; size: few; CDR3: CSATSGAGGTETQYF; DNA: TGCAGTGCTACCTCAGGAGCGGGAGGGACCGAGACCCAGTACTTC
J: TRBJ1-6; D: .; V: TRBV2; size: .; CDR3: CASSDKGTTLSPLHF; DNA: TGTGCCAGCAGTGACAAGGGAACCACACTTTCACCCCTCCACTTT
J: TRBJ2-7; D: TRBD1; V: TRBV4-2; size: .; CDR3: CASSQVWGQGAYEQYF; DNA: TGTGCCAGCAGCCAAGTATGGGGACAGGGGGCCTACGAGCAGTACTTC
J: TRBJ2-3; D: TRBD2; V: TRBV27; size: .; CDR3: CASRTSGSLDTQYF; DNA: TGTGCCAGCAGGACTAGCGGGAGTTTAGATACGCAGTATTTT
J: TRBJ1-2; D: TRBD1; V: TRBV20-1; size: .; CDR3: CSAMTGGLIGYGYTF; DNA: TGCAGTGCTATGACAGGGGGCTTGATTGGGTATGGCTACACCTTC
J: TRBJ2-7; D: .; V: TRBV7-6; size: few; CDR3: CASSRQQGATYEQYF; DNA: TGTGCCAGCAGCCGACAACAGGGCGCAACCTACGAGCAGTACTTC
J: TRBJ1-5; D: .; V: TRBV4-1; size: .; CDR3: CASSQDGQINQPQHF; DNA: TGCGCCAGCAGCCAAGATGGCCAGATAAATCAGCCCCAGCATTTT
J: TRBJ2-3; D: .; V: TRBV6-4; size: .; CDR3: CASRGTLDTQYF; DNA: TGTGCCAGCAGAGGGACTCTTGATACGCAGTATTTT
J: TRBJ2-5; D: TRBD1; V: TRBV5-1; size: few; CDR3: CASSLARGETQYF; DNA: TGCGCCAGCAGCTTGGCCAGGGGGGAGACCCAGTACTTC
J: TRBJ2-1; D: TRBD1; V: TRBV15; size: few; CDR3: CATSSPGQGMNEQFF; DNA: TGTGCCACCAGCAGCCCCGGACAGGGGATGAATGAGCAGTTCTTC
J: TRBJ2-7; D: TRBD2; V: TRBV4-1; size: few; CDR3: CASSQTSGSPNEQYF; DNA: TGCGCCAGCAGCCAGACTAGCGGGAGCCCCAACGAGCAGTACTTC
J: TRBJ2-7; D: TRBD1; V: TRBV7-8; size: .; CDR3: CASSLALAQGVYEQYF; DNA: TGTGCCAGCAGCTTAGCCTTGGCACAGGGGGTCTACGAGCAGTACTTC
J: TRBJ1-5; D: .; V: TRBV10-1; size: .; CDR3: CASSEGGANQPQHF; DNA: TGCGCCAGCAGTGAGGGGGGGGCTAATCAGCCCCAGCATTTT
J: TRBJ1-5; D: .; V: TRBV27; size: few; CDR3: CASSTGYSNQPQHF; DNA: TGTGCCAGCTCCACAGGGTATAGCAATCAGCCCCAGCATTTT
J: TRBJ2-1; D: TRBD2; V: TRBV4-2; size: .; CDR3: CASSQDPWLAGPYNEQFF; DNA: TGTGCCAGCAGCCAAGATCCGTGGCTAGCGGGACCATACAATGAGCAGTTCTTC
J: TRBJ1-2; D: TRBD1; V: TRBV7-9; size: few; CDR3: CASSLPDRGTGGYTF; DNA: TGTGCCAGCAGCTTACCGGACAGGGGAACGGGAGGCTACACCTTC
J: TRBJ2-1; D: .; V: TRBV5-1; size: .; CDR3: CASKTQPSYNEQFF; DNA: TGCGCCAGCAAGACTCAACCCTCCTACAATGAGCAGTTCTTC
J: TRBJ2-7; D: .; V: TRBV6-1; size: .; CDR3: CASSVQGFPRQYF; DNA: TGTGCCAGCAGTGTTCAAGGCTTCCCTCGGCAGTACTTC
J: TRBJ1-2; D: .; V: TRBV2; size: .; CDR3: CARLANYGYTF; DNA: TGTGCCAGGTTAGCCAACTATGGCTACACCTTC
J: TRBJ2-6; D: .; V: TRBV18; size: .; CDR3: CASSPRGPSGANVLTF; DNA: TGTGCCAGCTCACCTAGGGGCCCCTCTGGGGCCAACGTCCTGACTTTC
J: TRBJ1-3; D: TRBD1; V: TRBV7-6; size: .; CDR3: CASSRTGGEGNTIYF; DNA: TGTGCCAGCAGCCGGACAGGGGGCGAAGGAAACACCATATATTTT